Below are 7 T cell receptor beta chains sequenced from a single sample in a study of blood T cell repertoires in COVID-19. This table comes from immunoSEQ multiplex PCR, and its TCRdb copy is limited to in-frame clones, with some not included. Here the sample spans fewer than 100,000 clones, more than 75% being singletons. Input material: peripheral blood. The receptors were gathered from a human donor in a cohort sampled during active COVID-19.

The chain joins TRBV18 to TRBJ2-7; 10 bases map to TRBD2. The V and J ends lost 4 bases and 7 bases, in that order; junction bases with no gene match: 1. Germline loops: CDR1 KGHSH, CDR2 LQKENI. This CDR3 is built from 12 residues. CDR3 region: CASSRLAGEQYF. CDR3 sequence (DNA): TGTGCCAGCTCACGACTAGCGGGTGAGCAGTACTTC.

The chain is built from TRBV6-6 and TRBJ2-7; 9 bases line up with TRBD1. V lost 5 bases, J lost 4 bases, and 9 bases stayed unmatched. The CDR3 has 15 residues. Germline V gene sequence: CDR1 MNHNY, CDR2 SVGAGI (reference sequence). The DNA of the CDR3 is TGTGCCAGCAGTCCTCCCGGGACAGGGAGGTACGAGCAGTACTTC. It specifies CASSPPGTGRYEQYF.

The V gene is TRBV15, the J gene TRBJ2-1, with 9 bases aligning to TRBD2. This CDR3 spans 17 amino acids. V shed 0 bases and J 7 bases; nucleotides not matched to a gene: 10. Germline V gene data show CDR1 as LNHNV and CDR2 as YYDKDF (reference sequence). Written as DNA, the CDR3 is TGTGCCACCAGCAGAGATATGATAGCGGGAGCAGGGAATGAGCAGTTCTTC. As protein: CATSRDMIAGAGNEQFF. The variable domain in full, completed from reference TRBV15 and TRBJ2-1, reads DAMVIQNPRYQVTQFGKPVTLSCSQTLNHNVMYWYQQKSSQAPKLLFHYYDKDFNNEADTPDNFQSRRPNTSFCFLDIRSPGLGDTAMYLCATSRDMIAGAGNEQFFGPGTRLTVL.

The V call is TRBV9, the J call TRBJ2-1, with TRBD2 matching over 10 bases. V lost 0 bases to trimming and J lost 6 bases; unmatched junction nucleotides: 6. Germline lookup yields CDR1 SGDLS and CDR2 YYNGEE. The CDR3 is 16 residues long. CDR3 sequence: CASSVGVAGGVNEQFF. CDR3 in DNA: TGTGCCAGCAGCGTAGGGGTAGCGGGAGGTGTCAATGAGCAGTTCTTC.

This rearrangement joins TRBV2 to TRBJ2-3; TRBD1 might be the D (6 bases). Germline CDR1 and CDR2: SNHLY and FYNNEI. The CDR3 sequence is 14 residues long. V dropped 6 bases and J dropped 1 base, with 11 bases sitting between them. CDR3 region: CASRRQVGTDTQYF. The CDR3 DNA is TGTGCCAGCAGGCGACAGGTTGGCACAGATACGCAGTATTTT.

V gene TRBV19 combines with J gene TRBJ2-5, with 8 bases that match TRBD1. The CDR3 is made up of 13 amino acids. Trimming removed 4 bases from V and 4 bases from J; junction bases left unmatched: 2. Germline V gene lookup returns CDR1 LNHDA and CDR2 SQIVND (reference sequence). CDR3 coding DNA: TGTGCCAGTAGTAGAACAGGGGGAGAGACCCAGTACTTC. Translated, it gives CASSRTGGETQYF.

V gene TRBV15 combines with J gene TRBJ1-4; 8 nucleotides agree with TRBD1. CDR1 and CDR2 (germline): LNHNV, YYDKDF (reference sequence). This CDR3 contains 13 residues. The V gene end was trimmed by 3 bases and the J gene end by 13 bases; junction bases not matched to a gene: 7. The CDR3 DNA reads as TGTGCCACCAGCAGCGATGGACAGGGCGCACTGTTTTTT. Its protein product is CATSSDGQGALFF. The whole variable domain, remainder taken from reference TRBV15 and TRBJ1-4, is DAMVIQNPRYQVTQFGKPVTLSCSQTLNHNVMYWYQQKSSQAPKLLFHYYDKDFNNEADTPDNFQSRRPNTSFCFLDIRSPGLGDTAMYLCATSSDGQGALFFGSGTQLSVL.